The present TCR beta chain was sequenced within a study of T cell responses to AZD1222 COVID-19 vaccine. In germline, CDR1 is MNHNY, CDR2 SVGAGI (reference sequence). Between the trimmed V and J ends, which lost 2 bases and 1 base, there was a span of 13 bases. The CDR3 extends over 16 amino acids. Repertoires were generated with immunoSEQ multiplex PCR, while TCRdb's copy carries only in-frame clones and drops some. The table includes fewer than 200,000 clones, just under 90% detected once. The sequence was collected from an adult in good health. Sequenced here: peripheral blood, sampled on day 0 of AZD1222 vaccination. The rearrangement joins TRBV6-6 to TRBJ2-3; D might be TRBD2 (5 bases). The CDR3 nucleotides read TGTGCCAGCAGTTACCAGGCGGGCTTAGGCACAGATACGCAGTATTTT. Encoded protein: CASSYQAGLGTDTQYF.